These 19 T cell receptor beta chains were sequenced from one sample in a study of shared clonotypes between healthy human individuals. The assay was immunoSEQ multiplex PCR, and TCRdb's table has in-frame clones only and misses some. The table lists millions of clones, over 85% of them singletons. Material for sequencing was naive CD4+ T cells sorted from blood. Subset described: CD45RA+ positively selected. The source is a man aged 18-30 years in good health.

The chain joins TRBV6-6 to TRBJ1-6; no reliable D call. CDR3 length: 13 amino acids. Trimming took off 7 bases at V and 9 bases at J, with 13 bases between the two ends. Germline CDR1 MNHNY, CDR2 SVGAGI (reference sequence). The CDR3 region has the DNA TGTGCCAGCACCCCAATTGGGATTTCACCCCTCCACTTT. Its protein product is CASTPIGISPLHF.

This chain connects TRBV15 to TRBJ2-7; 8 bases line up with TRBD2. This CDR3 contains 13 residues. With 6 bases clipped from V and 6 bases from J, the junction kept 7 bases outside the gene matches. The germline V gene has CDR1 LNHNV and CDR2 YYDKDF (reference sequence). This chain's CDR3 is CATRRVAGIEQYF. The CDR3 region has the DNA TGTGCCACCAGACGGGTAGCGGGAATCGAGCAGTACTTC.

The V and J genes are TRBV5-6 and TRBJ2-7; D uncertain. V shed 1 base and J shed 6 bases, with 5 bases lying between them. Germline CDR1 and CDR2: SGHDT and YYEEEE. The CDR3 contains 11 residues. CDR3 in DNA: TGTGCCAGCAGCTTGTTTAGCGAGCAGTACTTC. This gives the protein CASSLFSEQYF.

The CDR3 spells CASSPSGGTSYEQYF. In DNA, the CDR3 is TGTGCCAGCAGCCCTAGCGGGGGTACCTCCTACGAGCAGTACTTC. The chain recombines TRBV7-3 with TRBJ2-7; 10 bases fit TRBD2. J lost 0 bases, V lost 5 bases, and 4 bases had no gene match. This CDR3 contains 15 residues. The germline V gene encodes CDR1 SGHTA and CDR2 FQGTGA.

The gene calls are TRBV6-5 and TRBJ1-1; 7 positions match TRBD1. Germline V gives CDR1 MNHEY, CDR2 SVGAGI. V gave up 0 bases and J gave up 7 bases; unmatched junction bases: 5. The length of the CDR3 is 14 residues. The CDR3 coding sequence is TGTGCCAGCAGTTACTCGTCGAGGACAGGTGAAGCTTTCTTT. The encoded protein is CASSYSSRTGEAFF.

The chain has TRBV15 and TRBJ2-1; TRBD2 matches 7 bases. Germline V lookup: CDR1 LNHNV, CDR2 YYDKDF (reference sequence). The CDR3 is 16 amino acids. Trimming cost V 0 bases and J 5 bases; bases outside gene matches: 7. CDR3 nucleotide sequence: TGTGCCACCAGCAGAGATCGGAGGACTAGTAACAATGAGCAGTTCTTC. Its protein is CATSRDRRTSNNEQFF.

The chain is built from TRBV19 and TRBJ1-1, with TRBD1 matching 7 bases. Losses at the gene ends were 4 bases for V and 2 bases for J; bases not matched to a gene: 7. This CDR3 has 15 residues. CDR1 LNHDA and CDR2 SQIVND come from the germline V gene (reference sequence). CDR3 coding DNA: TGTGCCAGTAGTACCCCCAACAGGGGCAACACTGAAGCTTTCTTT. Its translation is CASSTPNRGNTEAFF.

The genes are TRBV18 and TRBJ2-5; 10 positions match TRBD2. The CDR3 is made up of 17 amino acids. CDR1 is KGHSH, CDR2 LQKENI, per germline. With 3 bases clipped from V and 2 bases from J, the junction kept 9 bases outside the gene matches. Here the CDR3 reads CASSPSQVAGGQETQYF. In DNA form, the CDR3 reads TGTGCCAGCTCACCCTCGCAGGTAGCGGGGGGACAAGAGACCCAGTACTTC.

As for this clone: This same CDR3 is encoded by further DNA sequences in the sample. The V and J genes are TRBV5-1 and TRBJ1-2; 8 bases are a match to TRBD1. V lost 4 bases and J lost 1; bases outside the gene matches: 3. From germline, CDR1 is SGHRS and CDR2 YFSETQ. This CDR3 spans 14 amino acids. The CDR3 DNA reads as TGCGCCAGCAGCAGGGGACAGGATAACTATGGCTACACCTTC. This translates into CASSRGQDNYGYTF.

Points on this clone: The same CDR3 arises from other DNA sequences in this sample as well. The V gene is TRBV2, the J gene TRBJ1-6; possible D gene TRBD1, 5 bases. V lost 8 bases and J lost 7, with 15 bases in between. The CDR3 extends over 14 amino acids. Germline values: CDR1 SNHLY, CDR2 FYNNEI. For the CDR3, the DNA is TGTGCCAGCTCTAACCGGGGGGGAAATTCACCCCTCCACTTT. This codes for CASSNRGGNSPLHF.

The chain carries TRBV7-2 and TRBJ1-5; 8 nucleotides match TRBD1. V shed 3 bases, J shed 4 bases, and the junction held 2 bases outside the gene matches. Germline values: CDR1 SGHTA, CDR2 FQGNSA. This CDR3 comprises 14 residues. In DNA form, the CDR3 reads TGTGCCAGCAGCTTTTACAGGGGGAATCAGCCCCAGCATTTT. This sequence encodes CASSFYRGNQPQHF.

In DNA, the CDR3 is TGCGCCAGCAGCCTGGACCGGGATAATTCACCCCTCCACTTT. Its translation: CASSLDRDNSPLHF. V and J are TRBV4-1 and TRBJ1-6; D ambiguous. Germline loops: CDR1 MGHRA, CDR2 YSYEKL. The CDR3 contains 14 residues. Trimming removed 4 bases at V and 5 bases at J, with 9 bases between.

Regarding this clone: Other DNA sequences of this sample code for an identical CDR3. In DNA form, the CDR3 reads TGCAGCGTTGGGGGACCCACAGATACGCAGTATTTT. Translation gives CSVGGPTDTQYF. The rearrangement links TRBV29-1 to TRBJ2-3; D assignment may be TRBD1 or TRBD2 (5 bases each). This CDR3 has 12 amino acids. From germline, CDR1 is SQVTM and CDR2 ANQGSEA. Trimming shortened V by 4 bases and J by 2 bases, and 7 bases separated the two germline ends.

V is TRBV29-1 and J is TRBJ2-5; D remains unclear. The germline V gene has CDR1 SQVTM and CDR2 ANQGSEA. This CDR3 is built from 11 residues. The V gene lost 4 bases and the J gene lost 2 bases, with 5 bases spanning the gap. The CDR3 coding sequence is TGCAGCGTTGGCAGACAAGAGACCCAGTACTTC. Residues: CSVGRQETQYF.

This clone was detected only a few times. This chain joins TRBV14 and TRBJ1-6; D remains unclear. This CDR3 has 12 amino acids. V shed 1 base and J shed 10 bases, with 5 bases lying between them. CDR1 and CDR2 (germline): SGHDN, FVKESK. The CDR3 is CASSQARSPLHF. CDR3 nucleotides: TGTGCCAGCAGCCAAGCGAGATCACCCCTCCACTTT.

This chain joins TRBV2 and TRBJ2-1, with D possibly matching TRBD1 (7 bases). The CDR3 has 14 amino acids. CDR1 SNHLY and CDR2 FYNNEI come from the germline V gene. The V gene lost 0 bases and the J gene lost 6 bases, with 9 bases spanning the gap. The CDR3 reads CASSEAQGGNEQFF. CDR3 sequence (DNA): TGTGCCAGCAGTGAAGCCCAGGGGGGCAATGAGCAGTTCTTC.

The chain joins TRBV27 to TRBJ2-5, with D unresolved. Germline assignment: CDR1 MNHEY and CDR2 SMNVEV (reference sequence). V lost 0 bases and J 4 bases, leaving 12 bases between the germline ends. The CDR3 has 15 amino acids. CDR3 coding DNA: TGTGCCAGCAGTTTATCATTCGGGTCCAGAGAGACCCAGTACTTC. Protein sequence: CASSLSFGSRETQYF.

The CDR3 is CASSATGTADQETQYF. Written as DNA, the CDR3 is TGTGCCAGCAGTGCCACCGGGACAGCCGACCAAGAGACCCAGTACTTC. The rearrangement joins TRBV28 to TRBJ2-5; 7 bases line up with TRBD1. This CDR3 is 16 amino acids long. The trim removed 5 bases at V and 0 bases at J, leaving 9 bases unmatched. From germline, CDR1 is MDHEN and CDR2 SYDVKM. The complete variable domain, with remaining parts taken from reference TRBV28 and TRBJ2-5, reads DVKVTQSSRYLVKRTGEKVFLECVQDMDHENMFWYRQDPGLGLRLIYFSYDVKMKEKGDIPEGYSVSREKKERFSLILESASTNQTSMYLCASSATGTADQETQYFGPGTRLLVL.

The chain has TRBV11-2 and TRBJ2-3, with 9 bases fitting TRBD2. The germline V gene has CDR1 SGHAT and CDR2 FQNNGV. J was trimmed by 2 bases and V by 7 bases; bases with no gene match: 1. The CDR3 is 13 residues long. CDR3 DNA: TGTGCCAGCAAGCGGGAGGTCACAGATACGCAGTATTTT. Encoded protein: CASKREVTDTQYF.